Shown below are 29 T cell receptor beta chains from a single sample sequenced in a study of T cells after yellow fever vaccination. Each CDR3 protein gets one entry after TCRdb re-called the 5' RACE reads with MiXCR. The top ten clones hold 15% to 20% of a sample with approximately 300,000 distinct CDR3 sequences, about 6.6% of them seen once. The sequences come from PBMCs, collected about 49 days after the first yellow fever vaccination. These receptors all come from a man between 18 and 35 years old who received the YFV17D yellow fever vaccine.

This clonotype was seen a few times. J is TRBJ1-1 and V is TRBV12-3 or TRBV12-4; D is uncertain. The ends were cut back, 6 bases at V and 0 bases at J, with 17 bases in the middle. The CDR3 loop spans 16 amino acids. The CDR3 DNA sequence: TGTGCCAGCAGCTTTGCTCTACAGTTCATGAACACTGAAGCTTTCTTT. It translates to CASSFALQFMNTEAFF.

To note about this clonotype: The junction does not match germline at one end; this may be a read error. The chain is built from TRBV6-5 and TRBJ2-7; 8 nucleotides line up with TRBD1. This CDR3 contains 15 residues. Germline CDR1 is MNHEY and CDR2 is SVGAGI. CDR3 sequence reads: CASCYSGTGSYEQYF. In nucleotides, the CDR3 is TGTGCCAGCTGTTACTCCGGGACAGGCTCCTACGAGCAGTACTTC.

This clonotype was detected ten times or more. The chain links TRBV5-1 to TRBJ1-1; D is undetermined. Germline assignment: CDR1 SGHRS and CDR2 YFSETQ. Trimming removed 3 bases from V and 1 base from J, with 7 bases in between. The CDR3 totals 13 residues. The CDR3 is CASSSGSNTEAFF. CDR3 DNA sequence: TGCGCCAGCAGCTCTGGATCGAACACTGAAGCTTTCTTT.

This clonotype was found many times. This CDR3 is CASSLDTSYEQYF. As DNA, the CDR3 is TGTGCCAGCTCTCTCGACACTTCCTACGAGCAGTACTTC. This chain uses TRBV18 with TRBJ2-7; D is undetermined. Trimming took 6 bases from V and 1 from J, leaving 10 bases between them. The CDR3 runs 13 residues. Per the germline V gene, CDR1 is KGHSH and CDR2 is LQKENI.

This clonotype was found a few times. The chain uses TRBV20-1 and TRBJ1-4; no clear D. Germline values: CDR1 DFQATT, CDR2 SNEGSKA (reference sequence). This CDR3 comprises 17 residues. With 5 bases removed from V and 3 bases from J, the gap between germline ends came to 22 bases. CDR3 in DNA: TGCAGTGCTGTTCGTGTTACCTTGGAGGGCCCTAATGAAAAACTGTTTTTT. Its protein product is CSAVRVTLEGPNEKLFF.

The sample holds a few counts of this clonotype. V is TRBV20-1 and J is TRBJ2-5; D gene unclear. V was shortened by 0 bases and J by 5 bases, with 13 bases between the two germline ends. Germline-derived CDR1 and CDR2 are DFQATT and SNEGSKA (reference sequence). The CDR3 contains 14 residues. The CDR3 DNA follows: TGCAGTGCTAGAGATTTAGCCTCTCCGGAGACCCAGTACTTC. It codes for CSARDLASPETQYF.

The chain combines TRBV7-9 with TRBJ2-5, with 15 positions matching TRBD2. CDR1 is SEHNR and CDR2 is FQNEAQ in the germline V gene (reference sequence). This CDR3 comprises 17 residues. The ends lost 6 bases at V and 0 bases at J; junction bases unmatched: 5. The DNA of the CDR3 is TGTGCCAGCAGACCTGGACTAGCGGGGGGGTACCAAGAGACCCAGTACTTC. It encodes CASRPGLAGGYQETQYF.

Many counts were recorded for this clonotype. The V call is TRBV11-2, the J call TRBJ2-7; maybe TRBD1 (6 bases). The V end lost 5 bases, the J end lost 7 bases, and 18 bases lay between the germline ends. Germline values: CDR1 SGHAT, CDR2 FQNNGV. CDR3 size: 14 residues. CDR3 nucleotides: TGTGCCAGCAGCCCCATACAGGGTGGCGGAGAGCAGTACTTC. This codes for CASSPIQGGGEQYF.

This clonotype turned up a few times. The V gene is TRBV14, the J gene TRBJ1-1; weak D call: TRBD1 (5 bases). CDR3 size: 15 residues. V was cut by 4 bases and J by 8 bases, with 20 bases left in between. The germline gives CDR1 SGHDN, CDR2 FVKESK. The CDR3 sequence is CASSPNFGPTEEAFF. The CDR3, as DNA: TGTGCCAGCAGCCCCAACTTCGGACCGACAGAAGAAGCTTTCTTT.

In this sample, this clonotype turned up a few times. The chain links TRBV4-3 to TRBJ1-3, with 7 bases aligning to TRBD1. J gave up 1 base and V 0 bases, and 6 bases lay outside the gene matches. The CDR3 sequence is 17 residues long. Germline V lookup: CDR1 LGHNA, CDR2 YSLEER. CDR3 bases: TGCGCCAGCAGCCAAGATTTTGGGGACAGTTCTGGAAACACCATATATTTT. It specifies CASSQDFGDSSGNTIYF.

This clonotype was counted between two and nine times. V and J are TRBV6-2 or TRBV6-3 and TRBJ2-5, with no clear D. The germline V and J ends were trimmed by 6 bases and 5 bases, with 16 bases remaining between them. Germline CDR1 MNHEY, CDR2 SVGEGT. The CDR3 has 14 residues. The CDR3 DNA reads TGTGCCAGCAGCTTGAGATACCAGAGGGAGACCCAGTACTTC. This translates into CASSLRYQRETQYF.

The gene calls are TRBV7-3 and TRBJ1-1; D ambiguous. The CDR3 loop spans 14 amino acids. Germline V lookup: CDR1 SGHTA, CDR2 FQGTGA. The V end lost 3 bases, the J end lost 2 bases, and 10 bases lay between the germline ends. The DNA of the CDR3 is TGTGCCAGCAGCTTCAGATATGGTAACACTGAAGCTTTCTTT. Residues: CASSFRYGNTEAFF.

DNA for the CDR3: TGTGCCAGCAGCTCGCCCGGGCGAGGGGAGGAGCAGTTCTTC. It is translated as CASSSPGRGEEQFF. The gene calls are TRBV7-9 and TRBJ2-1; D tentatively reads TRBD1 or TRBD2 (5 bases each). Germline assignment: CDR1 SEHNR and CDR2 FQNEAQ (reference sequence). The CDR3 runs 14 residues. V shed 4 bases and J shed 10 bases, with 17 bases lying between them.

This clonotype was seen only a few times. The chain combines TRBV13 with TRBJ2-5; 10 bases are shared with TRBD1. Germline loops: CDR1 PRHDT, CDR2 FYEKMQ (reference sequence). The CDR3 consists of 16 residues. V lost 5 bases to trimming and J lost 5 bases; unmatched junction nucleotides: 11. The CDR3 region has the DNA TGTGCCAGCAGCCGAACGGGACAGGGGTTAACGGAGACCCAGTACTTC. Its protein product is CASSRTGQGLTETQYF.

V usage is TRBV20-1 and J usage is TRBJ2-1, with D possibly being TRBD1 (5 bases). CDR1 DFQATT and CDR2 SNEGSKA come from the germline V gene (reference sequence). This CDR3 region has 15 residues. Trimming cost V 0 bases and J 0 bases, with 9 bases left between them. The CDR3 DNA reads as TGCAGTGCTAGAGAAGACAGCAGCTCCTACAATGAGCAGTTCTTC. Translated: CSAREDSSSYNEQFF.

The chain recombines TRBV28 with TRBJ2-3, with TRBD2 matching 11 bases. The CDR3 runs to 15 residues. CDR1 and CDR2 from the germline V gene are MDHEN and SYDVKM. The trim removed 4 bases at V and 6 bases at J, leaving 6 bases unmatched. CDR3 residues: CASSSLAGGIDTQYF. The CDR3 nucleotides read TGTGCCAGCAGTTCGCTAGCGGGGGGAATTGATACGCAGTATTTT.

This chain joins TRBV10-3 and TRBJ2-5; no definite D call. This CDR3 has 15 residues. CDR1 ENHRY and CDR2 SYGVKD come from the germline V gene. V was pared by 6 bases and J by 2 bases, with 16 bases between. CDR3: CAISAARVGQETQYF. The CDR3, as DNA: TGTGCCATCAGCGCAGCGCGAGTAGGACAAGAGACCCAGTACTTC.

This clonotype was counted many times. CDR3 nucleotides: TGTGCCACCAGCGATGGGACGGCTAACACCGGGGAGCTGTTTTTT. Its translation is CATSDGTANTGELFF. The chain combines TRBV24-1 with TRBJ2-2; D is possibly TRBD1 or TRBD2 (5 bases each). This CDR3 comprises 15 residues. The germline CDR1 and CDR2 sequences are KGHDR and SFDVKD. V shed 7 bases and J shed 2 bases, with 13 bases lying between them.

This clonotype was observed a few times. This chain joins TRBV7-6 and TRBJ2-5; the match to TRBD1 covers 8 bases. The CDR3 totals 14 residues. Germline loops: CDR1 SGHVS, CDR2 FNYEAQ. Unmatched junction bases numbered 11, after V lost 3 bases and J lost 11 bases. The DNA for the CDR3 is TGTGCCAGCAGCTTGGAGACAGGGGCCGGTAATCAGTACTTC. Its protein product is CASSLETGAGNQYF. The entire variable domain, with the rest obtained from reference TRBV7-6 and TRBJ2-5, is as follows: GAGVSQSPRYKVTKRGQDVALRCDPISGHVSLYWYRQALGQGPEFLTYFNYEAQQDKSGLPNDRFSAERPEGSISTLTIQRTEQRDSAMYRCASSLETGAGNQYFGPGTRLLVL.

This clonotype was seen repeatedly, ten times or more. The chain uses TRBV18 and TRBJ2-1; 9 nucleotides line up with TRBD1. CDR3 length: 16 amino acids. After removal of 5 bases from V and 0 bases from J, the junction contained 5 bases not matched to a gene. Germline CDR1 reads KGHSH; CDR2 reads LQKENI. The DNA of the CDR3 is TGTGCCAGCTCAAAACGGACAGGGGACTCCTACAATGAGCAGTTCTTC. It codes for CASSKRTGDSYNEQFF.

This clonotype occurred a few times. The CDR3 loop reads CSAGLAGGPSEQFF. The CDR3 nucleotides are TGCAGTGCTGGACTAGCGGGGGGGCCTAGTGAGCAGTTCTTC. The chain carries TRBV20-1 and TRBJ2-1; 15 nucleotides agree with TRBD2. The V and J ends lost 5 bases and 9 bases, in that order; junction bases with no gene match: 5. The CDR3 covers 14 residues. Germline lookup yields CDR1 DFQATT and CDR2 SNEGSKA (reference sequence).

The table lists this clonotype with a few counts. This rearrangement joins TRBV20-1 to TRBJ2-3; D is undetermined. Trimming took off 0 bases at V and 3 bases at J, with 13 bases between the two ends. CDR1 DFQATT and CDR2 SNEGSKA come from the germline V gene (reference sequence). The CDR3 is 15 residues long. The CDR3 sequence is CSARDRAVGTDTQYF. The CDR3, as DNA: TGCAGTGCTAGAGATAGGGCGGTGGGAACAGATACGCAGTATTTT.

This clonotype was detected only a few times. This chain joins TRBV6-5 and TRBJ1-1; the D gene is possibly TRBD1 (6 bases). Germline-derived CDR1 and CDR2 are MNHEY and SVGAGI. The CDR3 loop spans 15 amino acids. The ends were cut back, 2 bases at V and 0 bases at J, with 10 bases in the middle. The CDR3 protein is CASSYGGLMNTEAFF. CDR3 nucleotides: TGTGCCAGCAGTTACGGGGGGCTCATGAACACTGAAGCTTTCTTT.

This chain links TRBV7-3 with TRBJ2-7; 8 bases align to TRBD1. Per germline, CDR1 SGHTA and CDR2 FQGTGA. The junction had 8 bases not matched to a gene; V was cut back by 1 base and J by 6 bases. There are 15 residues in the CDR3. The CDR3 sequence is CASSLNGQGASEQYF. The CDR3 nucleotides read TGTGCCAGCAGCTTAAACGGCCAGGGGGCAAGCGAGCAGTACTTC.

Many counts were recorded for this clonotype. V is TRBV24-1 and J is TRBJ2-5; 9 nucleotides match TRBD1. From germline, CDR1 is KGHDR and CDR2 SFDVKD. The CDR3 consists of 15 residues. V was clipped by 4 bases and J by 5 bases; unmatched bases: 7. The CDR3 reads CATSDPGTGTETQYF. The CDR3 DNA reads as TGTGCCACCAGTGACCCCGGGACAGGGACGGAGACCCAGTACTTC.

The chain couples TRBV5-1 to TRBJ1-1; TRBD1 might be the D (5 bases). Germline assignment: CDR1 SGHRS and CDR2 YFSETQ. Trimming removed 4 bases at V and 0 bases at J, with 19 bases between. The CDR3 has 17 residues. The chain's CDR3 is CASSPPRDGSMNTEAFF. CDR3 sequence (DNA): TGCGCCAGCAGCCCCCCGCGGGACGGATCAATGAACACTGAAGCTTTCTTT. Full variable domain (outside the CDR3, taken from reference TRBV5-1 and TRBJ1-1): KAGVTQTPRYLIKTRGQQVTLSCSPISGHRSVSWYQQTPGQGLQFLFEYFSETQRNKGNFPGRFSGRQFSNSRSEMNVSTLELGDSALYLCASSPPRDGSMNTEAFFGQGTRLTVV.

This clonotype was seen more than once but under ten times. The V gene is TRBV7-3, the J gene TRBJ2-3, with D uncertain. The CDR3 consists of 13 residues. Per germline, CDR1 SGHTA and CDR2 FQGTGA. Trimming cost V 1 base and J 5 bases, with 7 bases left between them. The DNA of the CDR3 is TGTGCCAGCAGCTTAAGGGAACTAGATACGCAGTATTTT. As protein: CASSLRELDTQYF.

The table lists this clonotype with many counts. This chain uses TRBV7-8 with TRBJ2-4; D may be TRBD1 or TRBD2 (5 bases each). CDR1 is SGHVS, CDR2 FQNEAQ, per germline. The CDR3 loop spans 15 amino acids. V shed 1 base and J shed 3 bases, with 10 bases lying between them. The CDR3 DNA is TGTGCCAGCAGCTTAGTGTGGGGGAACAAAAACATTCAGTACTTC. Encoded protein: CASSLVWGNKNIQYF.

The table lists this clonotype with a few counts. This chain links TRBV10-2 with TRBJ2-5, with 7 bases that match TRBD2. Unmatched junction bases numbered 7, after V lost 2 bases and J lost 4 bases. The CDR3 covers 15 residues. CDR1 is WSHSY and CDR2 is SAAADI in the germline V gene. The CDR3: CASSETSGGTETQYF. CDR3 sequence (DNA): TGCGCCAGCAGTGAGACCTCGGGGGGTACAGAGACCCAGTACTTC.